The clone carrying this TCR beta chain was seen only a few times. Antigen unknown. The sample belongs to a study of blood T cells in healthy people across ages. General study points: Estimated diversity across one million T cells was deemed an underestimate.

No fewer than 6.5 million PBMCs went into each sample. Through a sample-barcoded 5' primer and a J-beta primer mix, a second PCR was run for about 6 to 11 cycles. TCRdb used MiXCR to reprocess the 5' RACE reads, holding one entry per CDR3 protein. The table shows about 1 million distinct CDR3 sequences, with less than 25% occurring only once. The CDR3 is made up of 15 amino acids. Looked up from germline, CDR1 is KGHDR and CDR2 is SFDVKD. The J segment lost 4 bases and the V segment lost 4 bases, leaving 7 bases of the junction unmatched. The data also belong to a second study, concerning T cells of mothers and their children. From that second work: Sample barcodes and 2-4 random nucleotides came from the second PCR's M1S primer. Related mother-child pairs shared marginally more repertoire than unrelated pairs, though not significantly.

This sequence joins TRBV24-1 and TRBJ1-2, with 8 bases matching TRBD1. This receptor was identified in a girl aged 2-9 years in good health. Sequenced: blood. The chain's CDR3 is CATSDPRTGFYGYTF. The CDR3 DNA sequence: TGTGCCACCAGTGACCCTCGGACAGGGTTCTATGGCTACACCTTC.